This TCR beta chain was captured by sequencing in a study of cytomegalovirus exposure and HLA in healthy donors. Amplification used 60 Vbeta primers and 13 Jbeta primers. TCRdb's copy holds only in-frame clones and misses some; the assay was immunoSEQ multiplex PCR. The table includes some 150,000 clones, over 70% detected once. Worth noting for this clone: The antigen remains undetermined.

CDR1 DFQATT and CDR2 SNEGSKA come from the germline V gene (reference sequence). Deletions cut 5 bases from V and 14 bases from J, with 15 bases between. The length of the CDR3 is 10 residues. Study outcomes and limitations: Reported performance of the classifier showed diagnosis of cytomegalovirus status with high specificity and sensitivity. Most TCR sequences proved rare, with some public TCRs found in many donors. Later on, analysis showed that most CMV-associated TCR beta chains appeared to be HLA-restricted.

The sample taken for sequencing was PBMCs. V and J are TRBV20-1 and TRBJ1-2; weak D call: TRBD1 (6 bases). This receptor was identified in a woman between 35 and 50 years old in good health and CMV-seropositive. The chain's CDR3 is CSAGGATKTF. The CDR3, as DNA: TGCAGTGCTGGGGGGGCAACGAAAACCTTC.